One sample yielded the 10 T cell receptor beta chains listed below, sequenced in a study of T cell repertoires in cytomegalovirus infection. Each CDR3 protein gets one entry after TCRdb re-called the reads with MiXCR. The sample holds a few hundred thousand distinct CDR3 sequences; around a sixth are singletons and the top ten take 12%. The sample consisted of PBMCs. All receptors come from a human donor in good health (CMV status not recorded). Some clones in this sample may be carry-over from other donors' samples.

The rearrangement joins TRBV27 to TRBJ2-5, with 7 positions matching TRBD2. The ends lost 7 bases at V and 3 bases at J; junction bases unmatched: 14. The CDR3 extends over 16 amino acids. Germline V gives CDR1 MNHEY, CDR2 SMNVEV (reference sequence). The CDR3 DNA reads TGTGCCAGCACCTCAACTTGGTGGGGGGGAAAAGAGACCCAGTACTTC. It encodes CASTSTWWGGKETQYF.

This clonotype came up a few times. This chain joins TRBV3-1 and TRBJ2-7; the D gene is possibly TRBD2 (5 bases). Trimming took 5 bases from V and 2 from J, leaving 10 bases between them. The CDR3 length is 13 residues. Germline lookup yields CDR1 LGHDT and CDR2 YNNKEL (reference sequence). The CDR3 spells CASSNWGAYEQYF. CDR3 nucleotide sequence: TGTGCCAGCAGCAATTGGGGAGCCTACGAGCAGTACTTC.

This clonotype occurred many times. V is TRBV7-2 and J is TRBJ2-2, with D hard to call. This CDR3 spans 14 amino acids. Germline CDR1 SGHTA, CDR2 FQGNSA. The V gene lost 2 bases and the J gene lost 1 base, with 5 bases spanning the gap. The CDR3 bases are TGTGCCAGCAGCTTATTGAGGAACACCGGGGAGCTGTTTTTT. Translating gives CASSLLRNTGELFF.

This chain connects TRBV5-1 to TRBJ2-2; D may be TRBD1 or TRBD2 (5 bases each). The germline gives CDR1 SGHRS, CDR2 YFSETQ. Trimming left V 4 bases short and J 1 base short, with 20 bases between. The CDR3 has 18 amino acids. The CDR3 DNA reads TGCGCCAGCAGCCAAAAATCGATTGGGACGGGGAACACCGGGGAGCTGTTTTTT. It specifies CASSQKSIGTGNTGELFF.

This chain links TRBV20-1 with TRBJ2-7, with D unclear. The V gene's germline CDR1 is DFQATT and CDR2 SNEGSKA (reference sequence). The CDR3 extends over 14 amino acids. V lost 0 bases, J lost 2 bases, and 11 bases lay in between. CDR3 DNA sequence: TGCAGTGCTAGAGAAAATGGGCTGGCCTACGAGCAGTACTTC. This translates into CSARENGLAYEQYF.

In its sample, this clonotype was seen many times. The CDR3 sequence is CSATSGGVNEQFF. CDR3 nucleotide sequence: TGCAGTGCAACTAGCGGGGGGGTCAATGAGCAGTTCTTC. This chain links TRBV20-1 with TRBJ2-1, with 13 bases lining up with TRBD2. CDR3 length: 13 amino acids. Germline lookup yields CDR1 DFQATT and CDR2 SNEGSKA (reference sequence). V was pared by 6 bases and J by 6 bases, with 2 bases of the junction left unmatched.

This clonotype was seen many times. This sequence joins TRBV2 and TRBJ2-7; 10 nucleotides align to TRBD1. This CDR3 has 14 residues. Trimming at V came to 7 bases and at J to 4 bases, leaving 7 bases not matched to a gene. Per the germline V gene, CDR1 is SNHLY and CDR2 is FYNNEI. Here the CDR3 DNA reads TGTGCCAGCAAAGGTCGACAGGGGGCTTACGAGCAGTACTTC. As protein: CASKGRQGAYEQYF.

The chain is built from TRBV20-1 and TRBJ1-6; TRBD1 matches at 9 bases. In germline, CDR1 is DFQATT, CDR2 SNEGSKA (reference sequence). The CDR3 length is 17 residues. The J segment lost 10 bases and the V segment lost 4 bases, leaving 17 bases of the junction unmatched. The CDR3 sequence is CSATSVGQGRRGSPLHF. CDR3 DNA sequence: TGCAGTGCTACCTCTGTGGGACAGGGTCGTCGGGGATCACCCCTCCACTTT.

The V and J genes are TRBV7-3 and TRBJ1-1; no clear D gene. Trimming left V 6 bases short and J 0 bases short, with 8 bases between. Germline V gives CDR1 SGHTA, CDR2 FQGTGA. This CDR3 has 13 amino acids. Here the CDR3 DNA reads TGTGCCAGCAGGGGCGGGTTGAACACTGAAGCTTTCTTT. Translation: CASRGGLNTEAFF.

The chain is built from TRBV4-1 and TRBJ2-5; D is perhaps TRBD1 (5 bases). The V gene's germline CDR1 is MGHRA and CDR2 YSYEKL. Trimming shortened V by 4 bases and J by 5 bases, and 17 bases separated the two germline ends. The CDR3 covers 15 residues. In DNA form, the CDR3 reads TGCGCCAGCAGCCCCACGGGCGGCAGGGTGGAGACCCAGTACTTC. Its protein product is CASSPTGGRVETQYF.